These 28 T cell receptor beta chains came from one sample sequenced in a study of cytomegalovirus exposure and HLA in healthy donors. PCR was performed using 60 Vbeta and 13 Jbeta primers. Data came from immunoSEQ multiplex PCR; TCRdb stores just in-frame clones and leaves some out. The sample gives about 130,000 clones, approximately 82% of which show up once; roughly 2.5% is in the top ten. The sequenced sample consisted of PBMCs. All receptors derive from a boy aged 2 to 10 in good health and CMV-seronegative.

The chain recombines TRBV19 with TRBJ1-2; D may be TRBD1 (5 bases). V was cut by 3 bases and J by 6 bases, with 17 bases left in between. The CDR3 has 15 residues. CDR1 and CDR2 from the germline V gene are LNHDA and SQIVND (reference sequence). The CDR3 DNA follows: TGTGCCAGTAGTATCAGCCAGGGACGGGAGAATGGCTACACCTTC. Protein: CASSISQGRENGYTF. The whole variable domain, filled in from reference TRBV19 and TRBJ1-2, reads DGGITQSPKYLFRKEGQNVTLSCEQNLNHDAMYWYRQDPGQGLRLIYYSQIVNDFQKGDIAEGYSVSREKKESFPLTVTSAQKNPTAFYLCASSISQGRENGYTFGSGTRLTVV.

The CDR3 DNA reads TGTGCCAGTAGCGGGGGGGCTGGGGATACGCAGTATTTT. Amino acid sequence: CASSGGAGDTQYF. The gene calls are TRBV19 and TRBJ2-3; 8 nucleotides match TRBD2. Germline CDR1 is LNHDA and CDR2 is SQIVND (reference sequence). The CDR3 extends over 13 amino acids. Trimming at V came to 6 bases and at J to 6 bases, leaving 5 bases not matched to a gene.

This CDR3 is CASSLGDSNEQFF. The CDR3 region has the DNA TGTGCCAGCAGTTTAGGGGACAGCAATGAGCAGTTCTTC. The chain has TRBV27 and TRBJ2-1; 7 bases are shared with TRBD1. V gave up 2 bases and J gave up 6 bases; unmatched junction bases: 1. CDR3 length: 13 residues. CDR1 MNHEY and CDR2 SMNVEV come from the germline V gene (reference sequence).

The gene calls are TRBV27 and TRBJ1-2; D possibly corresponds to TRBD1 (5 bases). This CDR3 region has 12 residues. The germline V and J ends were trimmed by 6 bases and 8 bases, with 13 bases remaining between them. The germline V gene encodes CDR1 MNHEY and CDR2 SMNVEV (reference sequence). The CDR3 DNA follows: TGTGCCAGCAGCTCCCGTAGGGGAGGCTACACCTTC. It yields the protein CASSSRRGGYTF.

The V and J genes are TRBV6-4 and TRBJ2-3, with TRBD2 identical over 7 bases. The germline CDR1 and CDR2 sequences are MRHNA and SNTAGT. Unmatched junction bases numbered 3, after V lost 2 bases and J lost 1 base. The CDR3 is 15 amino acids. For the CDR3, the DNA is TGTGCCAGCAGTGACGGACTAGGGGGCACAGATACGCAGTATTTT. Translating it yields CASSDGLGGTDTQYF.

The V call is TRBV4-1, the J call TRBJ2-5, with 7 bases fitting TRBD1. J gave up 5 bases and V 1 base, and 7 bases lay outside the gene matches. The germline V gene encodes CDR1 MGHRA and CDR2 YSYEKL. This CDR3 contains 15 residues. The CDR3 is CASSQGDGRGETQYF. The CDR3 DNA reads TGCGCCAGCAGCCAAGGGGATGGCAGGGGGGAGACCCAGTACTTC.

The CDR3 is CASSLRLAGGQETQYF. The CDR3 region has the DNA TGTGCCAGCAGCTTGCGACTAGCGGGGGGGCAAGAGACCCAGTACTTC. J is TRBJ2-5 and V is TRBV5-6, with 14 bases aligning to TRBD2. This CDR3 spans 16 amino acids. V lost 1 base to trimming and J lost 2 bases; unmatched junction nucleotides: 1. CDR1 is SGHDT and CDR2 is YYEEEE in the germline V gene.

V is TRBV7-2 and J is TRBJ1-2; 8 positions match TRBD1. Trimming cost V 2 bases and J 14 bases; bases outside gene matches: 10. The CDR3 is made up of 13 amino acids. Germline V gene sequence: CDR1 SGHTA, CDR2 FQGNSA. The CDR3 sequence: CASSLRRTGLFTF. CDR3 bases: TGTGCCAGCAGCTTACGGCGGACAGGGCTCTTTACCTTC.

This chain uses TRBV11-1 with TRBJ2-1; tentatively, D is TRBD1 (6 bases). Between the trimmed V and J ends, which lost 1 base and 7 bases, there was a span of 11 bases. This CDR3 is built from 14 residues. Germline assignment: CDR1 SGHAT and CDR2 FQDESV (reference sequence). CDR3: CASSLDSRGNEQFF. The CDR3 nucleotides are TGTGCCAGCAGCTTAGACTCCAGGGGAAATGAGCAGTTCTTC.

This clone showed up just a few times. The rearrangement links TRBV5-1 to TRBJ1-3; tentatively, D is TRBD1 (5 bases). Trimming left V 2 bases short and J 1 base short, with 10 bases between. Germline lookup yields CDR1 SGHRS and CDR2 YFSETQ. The CDR3 sequence is 15 residues long. CDR3 nucleotides: TGCGCCAGCAGCTTCCAGGGTGGATCTGGAAACACCATATATTTT. As protein: CASSFQGGSGNTIYF.

Here the CDR3 reads CASSVGDRVGNTIYF. For the CDR3, the DNA is TGTGCCAGCAGCGTAGGGGACAGGGTTGGAAACACCATATATTTT. J is TRBJ1-3 and V is TRBV9, with TRBD1 identical over 9 bases. Germline V lookup: CDR1 SGDLS, CDR2 YYNGEE. The CDR3 loop spans 15 amino acids. Trimming removed 0 bases from V and 3 bases from J; junction bases left unmatched: 1.

The chain is built from TRBV4-2 and TRBJ2-1; weak D call: TRBD2 (7 bases). Trimming shortened V by 0 bases and J by 8 bases, and 20 bases separated the two germline ends. Germline lookup yields CDR1 LGHNA and CDR2 YNFKEQ. This CDR3 comprises 17 residues. CDR3 DNA sequence: TGTGCCAGCAGCCAAGAGATCCTATCGGCGGGGGCTTATGAGCAGTTCTTC. This codes for CASSQEILSAGAYEQFF.

This chain connects TRBV4-2 to TRBJ1-1, with 8 positions matching TRBD1. The CDR3 totals 18 residues. From germline, CDR1 is LGHNA and CDR2 YNFKEQ. V was pared by 0 bases and J by 1 base, with 10 bases of the junction left unmatched. Here the CDR3 DNA reads TGTGCCAGCAGCCAAGAAGTCAGGGGGCCCCTAACGAACACTGAAGCTTTCTTT. This sequence encodes CASSQEVRGPLTNTEAFF.

The J gene is TRBJ2-7, the V gene TRBV7-2; 12 nucleotides align to TRBD2. The CDR3 is 17 residues long. Germline CDR1 and CDR2: SGHTA and FQGNSA. Germline trimming cut 1 base from V and 7 bases from J; bases unmatched to any gene: 11. CDR3 nucleotide sequence: TGTGCCAGCAGCTTAGAATCGCTAGCGGGGGGGCCACAAGAGCAGTACTTC. This codes for CASSLESLAGGPQEQYF.

This chain joins TRBV7-3 and TRBJ1-1, with TRBD1 identical over 10 bases. Unmatched junction bases numbered 5, after V lost 1 base and J lost 3 bases. CDR1 is SGHTA, CDR2 FQGTGA, per germline. This CDR3 region has 16 residues. CDR3 sequence reads: CASSLMTGGRDTEAFF. The CDR3 region has the DNA TGTGCCAGCAGCTTAATGACAGGGGGCAGAGACACTGAAGCTTTCTTT.

This clone appeared a few times. One end of the junction does not line up with germline, which may come from a read error. This chain connects TRBV7-9 to TRBJ2-7, with 7 nucleotides matching TRBD1. The CDR3 length is 15 residues. From germline, CDR1 is SEHNR and CDR2 FQNEAQ (reference sequence). The DNA of the CDR3 is TGTTCCAGCAGCTTATTTGGACAGGCCACCTACGAGCAGTACTTC. It specifies CSSSLFGQATYEQYF.

J is TRBJ2-7 and V is TRBV27; 9 bases match TRBD2. The J segment lost 5 bases and the V segment lost 2 bases, leaving 4 bases of the junction unmatched. This CDR3 has 14 residues. Looked up from germline, CDR1 is MNHEY and CDR2 is SMNVEV (reference sequence). CDR3 loop: CASSLLSGSNEQYV. In DNA, the CDR3 is TGTGCCAGCAGTTTACTTAGCGGGAGTAACGAGCAGTACGTC.

The chain couples TRBV19 to TRBJ2-5; D is ambiguous. Between the trimmed V and J ends, which lost 2 bases and 5 bases, there was a span of 9 bases. CDR1 LNHDA and CDR2 SQIVND come from the germline V gene (reference sequence). The CDR3 runs 13 residues. CDR3 nucleotides: TGTGCCAGTAGTATATTTTTAAGCGAGACCCAGTACTTC. It yields the protein CASSIFLSETQYF.

V gene TRBV6-1 combines with J gene TRBJ1-1; D ambiguous. This CDR3 has 13 amino acids. Germline CDR1 MNHNS, CDR2 SASEGT. Between the trimmed V and J ends, which lost 1 base and 3 bases, there was a span of 6 bases. The CDR3 protein is CASSEENYTEAFF. DNA of the CDR3: TGTGCCAGCAGTGAAGAAAACTACACTGAAGCTTTCTTT.

CDR3 sequence (DNA): TGTGCCAGCAGCGCGGGAGGGCCGGGTGATACGCAGTATTTT. It is translated as CASSAGGPGDTQYF. The rearrangement joins TRBV7-3 to TRBJ2-3; the match to TRBD2 covers 9 bases. V lost 5 bases, J lost 6 bases, and 6 bases stayed unmatched. The CDR3 is 14 amino acids. Germline V gene lookup returns CDR1 SGHTA and CDR2 FQGTGA.

The chain links TRBV18 to TRBJ1-1; a possible D gene is TRBD1 (6 bases). This CDR3 is built from 13 residues. Trimming cost V 1 base and J 7 bases, with 10 bases left between them. Germline values: CDR1 KGHSH, CDR2 LQKENI. The CDR3 DNA follows: TGTGCCAGCTCACCACTACAGGGCGGTGAAGCTTTCTTT. Encoded protein: CASSPLQGGEAFF.

J is TRBJ2-1 and V is TRBV18; TRBD1 matches 7 bases. V shed 3 bases, J shed 6 bases, and the junction held 11 bases outside the gene matches. Germline CDR1 and CDR2: KGHSH and LQKENI. There are 16 residues in the CDR3. The CDR3 nucleotides are TGTGCCAGCTCACCGATTAGACAGGGCAGGTTCAATGAGCAGTTCTTC. Translated, it gives CASSPIRQGRFNEQFF.

CDR3: CASSQDRSSGNNEQFF. The DNA of the CDR3 is TGCGCCAGCAGCCAAGATCGGTCTAGCGGGAACAATGAGCAGTTCTTC. The V call is TRBV4-1, the J call TRBJ2-1, with 9 bases identical to TRBD2. The CDR3 has 16 residues. V shed 0 bases and J 5 bases; nucleotides not matched to a gene: 5. The germline V gene has CDR1 MGHRA and CDR2 YSYEKL.

The chain links TRBV7-2 to TRBJ2-5; 14 nucleotides match TRBD2. Looked up from germline, CDR1 is SGHTA and CDR2 is FQGNSA. The junction had 9 bases not matched to a gene; V was cut back by 8 bases and J by 7 bases. CDR3 size: 15 residues. CDR3 in amino acids: CASRYMTSGGGTQYF. The CDR3 region has the DNA TGTGCCAGCCGCTATATGACTAGCGGGGGGGGGACCCAGTACTTC.

This chain uses TRBV5-5 with TRBJ2-7, with D perhaps TRBD1 (5 bases). The CDR3 has 13 residues. From germline, CDR1 is SGHKS and CDR2 YYEKEE (reference sequence). Trimming cost V 0 bases and J 2 bases, with 6 bases left between them. CDR3 amino acids: CASSLARAYEQYF. CDR3 sequence (DNA): TGTGCCAGCAGCTTGGCCAGGGCCTACGAGCAGTACTTC.

The gene calls are TRBV7-2 and TRBJ2-3; 7 bases align to TRBD2. Germline V lookup: CDR1 SGHTA, CDR2 FQGNSA. The CDR3 is 15 residues long. Trimming took 1 base from V and 3 from J; bases not matched to a gene: 4. The CDR3 region has the DNA TGTGCCAGCAGCTTAGTACTAGCGCATACAGATACGCAGTATTTT. Amino acid sequence: CASSLVLAHTDTQYF.

This rearrangement joins TRBV7-9 to TRBJ1-3; possible D gene TRBD1, 5 bases. Germline assignment: CDR1 SEHNR and CDR2 FQNEAQ (reference sequence). The CDR3 covers 16 residues. The germline V and J ends were trimmed by 4 bases and 1 base, with 14 bases remaining between them. CDR3 region: CASSSSTGLSGNTIYF. The CDR3 DNA reads TGTGCCAGCAGCTCGAGCACAGGTCTTTCTGGAAACACCATATATTTT.

The chain couples TRBV9 to TRBJ1-4, with TRBD1 as a possible D gene (6 bases). This CDR3 contains 15 residues. Trimming took off 5 bases at V and 5 bases at J, with 16 bases between the two ends. CDR1 SGDLS and CDR2 YYNGEE come from the germline V gene. CDR3 residues: CASSFGGRGNEKLFF. In nucleotides, the CDR3 is TGTGCCAGCAGTTTCGGTGGGAGGGGGAATGAAAAACTGTTTTTT.